This T cell receptor beta chain stems from a study of blood T cells in healthy people across ages. All donors came from Russia, were Caucasian and healthy, and spanned ages 6 to 90. No fewer than 5.5 micrograms of total RNA were isolated from every sample. Broader study findings: PBMCs that were unsorted prevented a conclusive naive versus antigen-experienced comparison.

As regards this clonotype: What it binds is not known.

CDR1 SNHLY and CDR2 FYNNEI come from the germline V gene. V was pared by 4 bases and J by 13 bases, with 22 bases between. This CDR3 is built from 14 residues. The second PCR ran about 7 to 12 cycles with a sample-barcoded 5' primer and J-beta primers. TCRdb passed the 5' RACE reads through MiXCR, listing each CDR3 protein once. The repertoire holds 1.2 million to 1.5 million distinct CDR3 sequences, with about 40% as singletons. J is TRBJ2-5 and V is TRBV2, with D unclear. The sequence derives from a woman between 18 and 30 years old in good health. The sample comprised blood. CDR3 nucleotides: TGTGCCAGCAGTGCCGCAGGACCTTCTCCACCGAGGTACTTC. Translation: CASSAAGPSPPRYF.